The 13 T cell receptor beta chains presented below share a single source sample, sequenced in a study of blood T cell repertoires in COVID-19 (dated by TCRdb to the early 2020s). Preparation of the library involved the immunoSEQ multiplex PCR assay. Here the immuneACCESS table is served through TCRdb, limited to in-frame sequences with V and J called. Missing clones are a known gap in these copies; in checked studies unresolved V genes cover under half, and the rest lacks a known reason. The sample table shows roughly 98,000 clones, and 85% are seen once. Together, the top ten hold about an eighth of the sample. Sequencing was done on a sample of peripheral blood. The receptors stem from a woman aged 70-85 years with active or convalescent COVID-19.

The J gene is TRBJ1-1, the V gene TRBV28, with D hard to call. Germline assignment: CDR1 MDHEN and CDR2 SYDVKM. Trimming stripped 6 bases from V and 1 base from J, with 6 bases between. This CDR3 is 12 amino acids long. In DNA form, the CDR3 reads TGTGCCAGCAGGGGCTCGAACACTGAAGCTTTCTTT. It encodes CASRGSNTEAFF.

The chain employs TRBV2 and TRBJ2-1; D is perhaps TRBD1 (6 bases). This CDR3 has 14 residues. Per germline, CDR1 SNHLY and CDR2 FYNNEI. The V end lost 4 bases, the J end lost 9 bases, and 16 bases lay between the germline ends. The CDR3 coding sequence is TGTGCCAGCAGTGGGCTCAGGGGAGTTGGTGAGCAGTTCTTC. The encoded protein is CASSGLRGVGEQFF.

This clone was seen a few times. The gene calls are TRBV27 and TRBJ1-4; 8 nucleotides match TRBD1. The CDR3 consists of 14 residues. Germline V CDR1 and CDR2: MNHEY, SMNVEV (reference sequence). V trimming: 3 bases; J trimming: 8 bases; junction bases outside the gene matches: 5. The chain's CDR3 is CASSLAGGREKLFF. For the CDR3, the DNA is TGTGCCAGCAGTTTGGCAGGGGGCAGAGAAAAACTGTTTTTT.

The chain combines TRBV13 with TRBJ2-7; 9 positions match TRBD1. Germline lookup yields CDR1 PRHDT and CDR2 FYEKMQ (reference sequence). The CDR3 has 13 residues. Losses at the gene ends were 5 bases for V and 5 bases for J; bases not matched to a gene: 4. The CDR3 DNA is TGTGCCAGCAGCACCGACAGGGGGAACGAGCAGTACTTC. This gives the protein CASSTDRGNEQYF. Based on the CDR3 plus reference TRBV13 and TRBJ2-7, the full variable domain is AAGVIQSPRHLIKEKRETATLKCYPIPRHDTVYWYQQGPGQDPQFLISFYEKMQSDKGSIPDRFSAQQFSDYHSELNMSSLELGDSALYFCASSTDRGNEQYFGPGTRLTVT.

The CDR3 reads CASSQGAGYRFEQYF. CDR3 in DNA: TGCGCCAGCAGCCAGGGAGCGGGATATCGGTTCGAGCAGTACTTC. The gene calls are TRBV4-3 and TRBJ2-7; the match to TRBD2 covers 7 bases. CDR3 length: 15 amino acids. The J segment lost 6 bases and the V segment lost 3 bases, leaving 11 bases of the junction unmatched. CDR1 is LGHNA and CDR2 is YSLEER in the germline V gene.

This clone was seen just once. This chain joins TRBV29-1 and TRBJ2-1; tentatively, D is TRBD2 (5 bases). There are 15 residues in the CDR3. Germline V CDR1 and CDR2: SQVTM, ANQGSEA. The V end was cut by 1 base, the J end by 0 bases, with 10 bases between. CDR3 in amino acids: CSVEGGISSYNEQFF. The CDR3 DNA sequence: TGCAGCGTTGAAGGAGGGATCAGCTCCTACAATGAGCAGTTCTTC.

This sequence joins TRBV9 and TRBJ2-5; 12 bases are a match to TRBD2. CDR3 length equals 15 residues. V trimming: 4 bases; J trimming: 7 bases; junction bases outside the gene matches: 8. Germline loops: CDR1 SGDLS, CDR2 YYNGEE. The DNA for the CDR3 is TGTGCCAGCAGCCAACTAGCGGGGGGACTCGGGACCCAGTACTTC. Its protein is CASSQLAGGLGTQYF. The complete variable domain, with remaining parts taken from reference TRBV9 and TRBJ2-5, reads DSGVTQTPKHLITATGQRVTLRCSPRSGDLSVYWYQQSLDQGLQFLIQYYNGEERAKGNILERFSAQQFPDLHSELNLSSLELGDSALYFCASSQLAGGLGTQYFGPGTRLLVL.

The V call is TRBV19, the J call TRBJ2-1, with 8 bases lining up with TRBD2. CDR3 length equals 16 residues. The V gene end was trimmed by 5 bases and the J gene end by 8 bases; junction bases not matched to a gene: 14. Per the germline V gene, CDR1 is LNHDA and CDR2 is SQIVND (reference sequence). This CDR3 reads CASSLFGRGEWDEQFF. The CDR3 bases are TGTGCCAGTAGTCTGTTTGGGCGGGGGGAATGGGATGAGCAGTTCTTC. The whole variable domain, remainder taken from reference TRBV19 and TRBJ2-1, is DGGITQSPKYLFRKEGQNVTLSCEQNLNHDAMYWYRQDPGQGLRLIYYSQIVNDFQKGDIAEGYSVSREKKESFPLTVTSAQKNPTAFYLCASSLFGRGEWDEQFFGPGTRLTVL.

This chain connects TRBV3-1 (or the pseudogene TRBV3-2) to TRBJ2-3, with 10 positions matching TRBD2. Germline loops: CDR1 LGHDT, CDR2 YNNKEL (reference sequence). Losses at the gene ends were 0 bases for V and 1 base for J; bases not matched to a gene: 7. The CDR3 contains 18 residues. Here the CDR3 reads CASSQDPPGTSGTDTQYF. As DNA, the CDR3 is TGTGCCAGCAGCCAAGATCCCCCCGGGACTAGCGGCACAGATACGCAGTATTTT.

V usage is TRBV6-6 and J usage is TRBJ1-4; possible D gene TRBD1, 6 bases. This CDR3 contains 14 residues. Germline loops: CDR1 MNHNY, CDR2 SVGAGI (reference sequence). The V end lost 6 bases, the J end lost 7 bases, and 15 bases lay between the germline ends. The CDR3 region has the DNA TGTGCCAGCAGCAGTGGGGGGGCTGGTGAAAAACTGTTTTTT. It is translated as CASSSGGAGEKLFF.

This rearrangement joins TRBV10-3 to TRBJ2-7; 8 nucleotides agree with TRBD1. Germline V gene data show CDR1 as ENHRY and CDR2 as SYGVKD. The CDR3 runs 12 residues. The J segment lost 5 bases and the V segment lost 5 bases, leaving 2 bases of the junction unmatched. The CDR3 spells CAISQGADEQYF. The CDR3 DNA reads as TGTGCCATCAGTCAGGGGGCCGACGAGCAGTACTTC.

The chain recombines TRBV7-8 with TRBJ2-5; TRBD2 aligns across 7 bases. The CDR3 length is 13 residues. Unmatched junction bases numbered 7, after V lost 7 bases and J lost 5 bases. The V gene's germline CDR1 is SGHVS and CDR2 FQNEAQ. CDR3 nucleotide sequence: TGTGCCAGCACCCGACTAGCTGAGGAGACCCAGTACTTC. Translating gives CASTRLAEETQYF.

CDR3 loop: CSASAGYEAFF. The CDR3 bases are TGCAGTGCTAGCGCAGGCTATGAAGCTTTCTTT. The gene calls are TRBV20-1 and TRBJ1-1; unclear D gene. The CDR3 totals 11 residues. Trimming left V 3 bases short and J 7 bases short, with 9 bases between. The germline V gene has CDR1 DFQATT and CDR2 SNEGSKA (reference sequence).